Listed below are T cell receptor beta chains from one sample, sequenced in a study of T cell responses to AZD1222 COVID-19 vaccine. The method was immunoSEQ multiplex PCR; TCRdb's version includes in-frame clones alone and lacks a portion of them. The sample consists of some 110,000 clones, about 90% of them appearing once. The source material was peripheral blood, sampled on day 0 of AZD1222 vaccination. The source is an adult in good health. Each CDR3 is given with its conserved first and last residue. A D gene is named only where the DNA matches it firmly. Size is omitted from some rows. Given values are once, few, many or a class for expanded clones.

abundance	v_gene	d_gene	j_gene	CDR3nt	CDR3aa
-	TRBV20-1	-	TRBJ1-6	TGCAGTGCCCGACAGGATTCACCCCTCCACTTT	CSARQDSPLHF
once	TRBV10-3	-	TRBJ1-2	TGTGCCATCAAGAGTAGGCAGCAGTCGGACTATGGCTACACCTTC	CAIKSRQQSDYGYTF
-	TRBV9	TRBD1	TRBJ2-7	TGTGCCAGCAGCACAGCCACAGGGGCCAACGAGCAGTACTTC	CASSTATGANEQYF
-	TRBV9	TRBD1	TRBJ2-1	TGTGCCAGCAGCACCCGACAGGGCAATGAGCAGTTCTTC	CASSTRQGNEQFF
-	TRBV6-5	TRBD1	TRBJ1-5	TGTGCCAGCAGTTACTCGAACAGGGGTTATCAGCCCCAGCATTTT	CASSYSNRGYQPQHF
-	TRBV19	TRBD2	TRBJ2-2	TGTGCCAGTAGTATGAGCGGGAGGGCCCGGGAGCTGTTTTTT	CASSMSGRARELFF
-	TRBV10-3	-	TRBJ2-5	TGTGCCATCAGTGAGGGCACTCAAGGCAAAGAGACCCAGTACTTC	CAISEGTQGKETQYF
-	TRBV20-1	-	TRBJ1-1	TGCAGTGCTAGTTTTCAGGTGGTACAGAACACTGAAGCTTTCTTT	CSASFQVVQNTEAFF
-	TRBV2	-	TRBJ1-1	TGTGCCAGCAGTGACAGGGCGAACACTGAAGCTTTCTTT	CASSDRANTEAFF
-	TRBV7-3	-	TRBJ2-3	TGTGCCAGCAGCCGGGACTTCACAGATACGCAGTATTTT	CASSRDFTDTQYF
-	TRBV29-1	-	TRBJ1-2	TGCAGCGTTGAAGAGTCGGTAAGAGATGGCTACACCTTC	CSVEESVRDGYTF
-	TRBV7-9	TRBD2	TRBJ2-2	TGTGCCAGCAGCTCCCGACTCGCGGGAGGGAGTATCGCGACCGGGGAGCTGTTTTTT	CASSSRLAGGSIATGELFF
-	TRBV6-5	TRBD1	TRBJ1-1	TGTGCCAGCAGGGGGACAGGGAGGTATACTGAAGCTTTCTTT	CASRGTGRYTEAFF
-	TRBV28	-	TRBJ1-2	TGTGCCAGCAGTTTTCCGGGAGCTTATGGCTACACCTTC	CASSFPGAYGYTF
-	TRBV7-2	-	TRBJ2-7	TGTGCCAGCAGCTTATTGGAGATGGGGGGTTTCAACGAGCAGTACTTC	CASSLLEMGGFNEQYF
-	TRBV25-1	-	TRBJ1-6	TGTGCCAGCAGTGCCCCCGGCAGGACGGGATCACCCCTCCACTTT	CASSAPGRTGSPLHF
-	TRBV27	-	TRBJ1-2	TGTGCCAGCAGTTTATCGCCGGGCACTAACGGCTACACCTTC	CASSLSPGTNGYTF
-	TRBV12-3/TRBV12-4	-	TRBJ1-2	TGTGCCAGCACCCTGACAGAGTATGGCTACACCTTC	CASTLTEYGYTF
once	TRBV3-1/TRBV3-2	-	TRBJ1-1	TGTGCCAGCAGCCAAGTCGTGAACACTGAAGCTTTCTTT	CASSQVVNTEAFF
once	TRBV5-1	-	TRBJ2-7	TGCGCCAGCAGCTTGGACAGTAGCTCCTACGAGCAGTACTTC	CASSLDSSSYEQYF
-	TRBV7-2	-	TRBJ1-1	TGTGCCAGCAGGAAGGGTACTGAAGCTTTCTTT	CASRKGTEAFF
-	TRBV7-2	TRBD2	TRBJ2-3	TGTGCCAGCAGCCCAATTGGCGGGGGGTCCACAGATACGCAGTATTTT	CASSPIGGGSTDTQYF
-	TRBV12-3/TRBV12-4	-	TRBJ1-6	TGTGCCAGCAAGTTGATTTTTAATTCACCCCTCCACTTT	CASKLIFNSPLHF
-	TRBV7-3	-	TRBJ2-6	TGTGCCAGCACCCAGACAGTTACCAACGTCCTGACTTTC	CASTQTVTNVLTF
-	TRBV18	-	TRBJ1-4	TGTGCCAGCTCACCAAGGGAAAGGGGGAAACTGTTTTTT	CASSPRERGKLFF
-	TRBV18	-	TRBJ2-5	TGTGCCAGCTCACCAGGTTGGGGCCAAGAGACCCAGTACTTC	CASSPGWGQETQYF
-	TRBV7-2	TRBD1	TRBJ1-1	TGTGCCAGCAGCACCCGACAGGGGGATCGCACTGAAGCTTTCTTT	CASSTRQGDRTEAFF
-	TRBV6-7	-	TRBJ2-5	TGTGCCAGCAGTTATGTGGATCCAGAGGGGGTTGAGACCCAGTACTTC	CASSYVDPEGVETQYF
-	TRBV7-2	-	TRBJ1-2	TGTGCCAGCAGCTTTACCGTAACGGATGGCTACACCTTC	CASSFTVTDGYTF
-	TRBV6-5	-	TRBJ1-4	TGTGCCAGTAGGGGGGGTCCAGCAACTAATGAAAAACTGTTTTTT	CASRGGPATNEKLFF
-	TRBV6-2/TRBV6-3	-	TRBJ1-5	TGTGCCAGCAGCCGACACTCTCAGCCCCAGCATTTT	CASSRHSQPQHF
-	TRBV28	TRBD1	TRBJ1-1	TGTGCCAGCAGTTCCTCGGACAGGGGGAATCTAGCTTTCTTT	CASSSSDRGNLAFF
-	TRBV5-1	TRBD1	TRBJ1-6	TGCGCCAGCAGCATCGGGACAGGCTCCTATAATTCACCCCTCCACTTT	CASSIGTGSYNSPLHF
-	TRBV5-1	-	TRBJ1-2	TGCGCCAGCAGCCCTGGACGGACGGTAGCTAACTATGGCTACACCTTC	CASSPGRTVANYGYTF
once	TRBV5-4	-	TRBJ1-3	TGTGCCAGCAGCTTTGGGGGCGGCGAAAACACCATATATTTT	CASSFGGGENTIYF
-	TRBV6-6	TRBD1	TRBJ1-5	TGTGCCAGCAGACCGGACAGGGTCAACAATCAGCCCCAGCATTTT	CASRPDRVNNQPQHF
-	TRBV28	-	TRBJ2-7	TGTGCCAGCAGTTTATCTCAGGGTGCTAGGTCCTACGAGCAGTACTTC	CASSLSQGARSYEQYF
-	TRBV10-3	-	TRBJ1-2	TGTGCCATCGGCGGCCAGGACCTCCTCGGTGGCTACACCTTC	CAIGGQDLLGGYTF
-	TRBV7-2	-	TRBJ1-1	TGTGCCAGCAGCTTACCTCCAGCGAACACTGAAGCTTTCTTT	CASSLPPANTEAFF
-	TRBV20-1	-	TRBJ1-5	TGCAGTGTAAGAGGTCAGGGCCAGCATTTT	CSVRGQGQHF
-	TRBV7-9	-	TRBJ2-5	TGTGCCAGCAGCGTCAAGGGAGAAGAGACCCAGTACTTC	CASSVKGEETQYF
-	TRBV5-6	-	TRBJ1-1	TGTGCCAGCAGCCCGAGGAGGAAAAGGACTGAAGCTTTCTTT	CASSPRRKRTEAFF
-	TRBV7-2	TRBD1	TRBJ1-2	TGTGCCAGCAGCTCGGGACAGGCACCCGTCCTCGGTAGCTACACCTTC	CASSSGQAPVLGSYTF
-	TRBV7-2	-	TRBJ2-7	TGTGCCAGCAGCTTAGCGGGATTCCCTTACGAGCAGTACTTC	CASSLAGFPYEQYF
-	TRBV7-9	-	TRBJ2-5	TGTGCCAGCAGCCGCCTAGAGACCCAGTACTTC	CASSRLETQYF
-	TRBV28	TRBD2	TRBJ2-2	TGTGCCAGCAGCCCTTTGATGACTAGCGGGATGACCGGGGAGCTGTTTTTT	CASSPLMTSGMTGELFF
-	TRBV19	-	TRBJ1-5	TGTGCCAGTAGCCCGAATAGCAATCAGCCCCAGCATTTT	CASSPNSNQPQHF
-	TRBV18	TRBD1	TRBJ1-4	TGTGCCAGCTCCCCAGGGACAGGGACTAATGAAAAACTGTTTTTT	CASSPGTGTNEKLFF
-	TRBV7-8	-	TRBJ1-2	TGTGCCAGCAGCTTAGGGAGGAGGAGGGGTCGGGGCTATGGCTACACCTTC	CASSLGRRRGRGYGYTF
few	TRBV4-1	TRBD1	TRBJ1-1	TGCGCCAGCAGCCAAGAACAGGGGACTAACACTGAAGCTTTCTTT	CASSQEQGTNTEAFF
few	TRBV24-1	TRBD1	TRBJ1-2	TGTGCCACCAGTGATCTACAGGGGTTGGAAGGCTACACCTTC	CATSDLQGLEGYTF
-	TRBV24-1	TRBD1	TRBJ2-5	TGTGCCACCAGTGATTTGGGAGACAGGGGAGGCGAGACCCAGTACTTC	CATSDLGDRGGETQYF
once	TRBV9	-	TRBJ2-7	TGTGCCAGCAGCGGGGATACCTACGAGCTGTACTTC	CASSGDTYELYF